One and the same sample provided the 26 T cell receptor beta chains below, sequenced in a study of T cells expressing NK-cell markers. Reprocessing the 5' RACE reads, TCRdb reports a single entry for every CDR3 protein and omits DNA. The sample features 350,000 to 450,000 distinct CDR3 sequences, with over 4% in its top ten. Sample: blood T cells: a sorted CD56 or NKG2C T cell subset, CD4+ or CD8+ T cells, or bulk PBMC T cells (not recorded which). Receptor source: a man aged 18-75 years in good health.

This chain connects TRBV3-1 to TRBJ1-4; the D gene TCRdb calls, TRBD1, cannot be checked with no DNA. This CDR3 has 14 amino acids. Germline loops: CDR1 LGHDT, CDR2 YNNKEL (reference sequence). CDR3: CASSPQGVREKLFF.

The chain has TRBV5-5 and TRBJ1-2. The CDR3 has 14 residues. Germline V gene sequence: CDR1 SGHKS, CDR2 YYEKEE (reference sequence). The CDR3 region is CASSFDGRVAGYTF.

The V gene is TRBV5-4, the J gene TRBJ1-1. The germline gives CDR1 SGHNT, CDR2 YYREEE (reference sequence). The CDR3 is 15 amino acids. The CDR3 spells CASSPVLTINTEAFF.

V and J are TRBV7-9 and TRBJ2-2. Looked up from germline, CDR1 is SEHNR and CDR2 is FQNEAQ (reference sequence). The CDR3 is 16 residues long. The CDR3: CASSLSGTRNTGELFF.

V and J are TRBV21-1 and TRBJ1-1; TCRdb picks TRBD1, but there is no DNA to check that call. TRBV21-1 is an annotated pseudogene. There are 16 residues in the CDR3. This CDR3 is CASSKAGFGGGTEAFF.

The J gene is TRBJ1-3, the V gene TRBV20-1. Germline V gives CDR1 DFQATT, CDR2 SNEGSKA (reference sequence). The CDR3 has 11 amino acids. This CDR3 is CSARSGNTIYF.

The genes are TRBV19 and TRBJ1-1; TCRdb proposes TRBD1, but this gene call is untestable without DNA. This CDR3 is built from 16 residues. Looked up from germline, CDR1 is LNHDA and CDR2 is SQIVND (reference sequence). CDR3 amino acids: CASSRWAGGTNTEAFF.

This chain uses TRBV16 with TRBJ1-2. Looked up from germline, CDR1 is KGHSY and CDR2 is FQNENV. This CDR3 has 16 residues. The CDR3 is CASSRSLDTTNYGYTF. Together with reference TRBV16 and TRBJ1-2, the CDR3 gives the full variable domain: GEEVAQTPKHLVRGEGQKAKLYCAPIKGHSYVFWYQQVLKNEFKFLISFQNENVFDETGMPKERFSAKCLPNSPCSLEIQATKLEDSAVYFCASSRSLDTTNYGYTFGSGTRLTVV.

The chain carries TRBV7-7 and TRBJ2-1; TCRdb lists TRBD2, though no DNA is available to test this call. Germline assignment: CDR1 SSHAT and CDR2 FNYEAQ (reference sequence). This CDR3 contains 19 residues. CDR3 residues: CASSSGLAGAWSSYNEQFF. Based on the CDR3 plus reference TRBV7-7 and TRBJ2-1, the full variable domain is GAGVSQSPRYKVTKRGQDVTLRCDPISSHATLYWYQQALGQGPEFLTYFNYEAQPDKSGLPSDRFSAERPEGSISTLTIQRTEQRDSAMYRCASSSGLAGAWSSYNEQFFGPGTRLTVL.

The chain couples TRBV15 to TRBJ2-1. Germline CDR1 and CDR2: LNHNV and YYDKDF (reference sequence). CDR3 length: 14 amino acids. The CDR3 spells CATSKSAPYNEQFF.

The chain combines TRBV15 with TRBJ2-3; the D gene TCRdb calls, TRBD2, cannot be checked with no DNA. CDR3 length: 15 amino acids. Germline CDR1 and CDR2: LNHNV and YYDKDF (reference sequence). CDR3 sequence reads: CATSRGGGWGATQYF.

The J gene is TRBJ2-1, the V gene TRBV18; as DNA is missing, the TRBD1 call by TCRdb cannot be tested. CDR3 length: 12 amino acids. In germline, CDR1 is KGHSH, CDR2 LQKENI. The CDR3: CASSPKPPEKFF.

V and J are TRBV5-1 and TRBJ2-1; the D gene TCRdb calls, TRBD1, cannot be checked with no DNA. CDR1 is SGHRS and CDR2 is YFSETQ in the germline V gene. The CDR3 is made up of 12 amino acids. CDR3 in amino acids: CASSKRPPEQFF.

The chain recombines TRBV20-1 with TRBJ1-5; absent DNA, TCRdb's TRBD1 call cannot be checked. Per germline, CDR1 DFQATT and CDR2 SNEGSKA (reference sequence). This CDR3 contains 15 residues. CDR3 amino acids: CSALGHDRVGQPQHF.

V usage is TRBV10-2 and J usage is TRBJ2-5; checking the TCRdb D call of TRBD2 is not possible without DNA. Germline CDR1 WSHSY, CDR2 SAAADI. This CDR3 has 14 residues. This CDR3 reads CATLLAGVPETQYF.

This chain connects TRBV9 to TRBJ2-3. The CDR3 loop spans 16 amino acids. CDR1 and CDR2 from the germline V gene are SGDLS and YYNGEE. The CDR3 loop is CASSGGIWSSTDTQYF.

J is TRBJ2-1 and V is TRBV13; TCRdb's D call, TRBD2, is unchecked because there is no DNA. The germline gives CDR1 PRHDT, CDR2 FYEKMQ (reference sequence). The CDR3 length is 16 residues. The CDR3 loop reads CASSHWEGGLYNEQFF.

The rearrangement links TRBV6-2 or TRBV6-3 to TRBJ2-1. CDR1 MNHEY and CDR2 SVGEGT come from the germline V gene. This CDR3 has 14 residues. CDR3 sequence reads: CASSVTASFGEQFF.

The V and J genes are TRBV20-1 and TRBJ1-1. This CDR3 has 11 residues. Germline CDR1 and CDR2: DFQATT and SNEGSKA (reference sequence). This chain's CDR3 is CSPARGGEAFF.

The chain combines TRBV14 with TRBJ2-3. This CDR3 is 13 amino acids long. The germline CDR1 and CDR2 sequences are SGHDN and FVKESK. The CDR3 here is CASSQDRRDTQYF.

The J gene is TRBJ2-6, the V gene TRBV6-2 or TRBV6-3; TCRdb lists TRBD1, though no DNA is available to test this call. CDR1 is MNHEY and CDR2 is SVGEGT in the germline V gene. The length of the CDR3 is 15 residues. The CDR3 region is CAVSEGVSGANVLTF.

The chain is built from TRBV6-1 and TRBJ2-1; the TRBD1 assignment by TCRdb is unverifiable without DNA. This CDR3 comprises 16 residues. Germline CDR1 MNHNS, CDR2 SASEGT. CDR3 loop: CAVTPRDGLLRNEQFF.

The V call is TRBV2, the J call TRBJ1-4; the TCRdb D gene call, TRBD1, has no DNA to confirm it. The CDR3 spans 15 residues. Germline-derived CDR1 and CDR2 are SNHLY and FYNNEI. The CDR3: CASRFAGGRNEKLFF.

V gene TRBV28 combines with J gene TRBJ1-2; TCRdb names TRBD1, which stays unverified in the absence of DNA. This CDR3 comprises 13 residues. Germline V gene sequence: CDR1 MDHEN, CDR2 SYDVKM. The CDR3: CASSLGGSAGYTF.

This chain links TRBV29-1 with TRBJ2-4; TCRdb names TRBD2, which stays unverified in the absence of DNA. Germline CDR1 and CDR2: SQVTM and ANQGSEA. This CDR3 is 14 amino acids long. The CDR3 region is CSAKGLQGKNIQYF.

The chain combines TRBV7-2 with TRBJ1-2; with no DNA, the TCRdb D assignment of TRBD1 cannot be verified. The germline gives CDR1 SGHTA, CDR2 FQGNSA. CDR3 length: 14 amino acids. The CDR3 protein is CASSAPGGGYGYTF.